What follows describes a single T cell receptor beta chain. Its target is not known. These data come from a study of T cell responses to AZD1222 COVID-19 vaccine. Findings of the study overall: Variant regions that are unmutated are reportedly the target of nearly half of spike-specific TCRs.

Profiling relied on immunoSEQ multiplex PCR, and the TCRdb table lists in-frame clones only, not all of them. This repertoire shows some 130,000 clones, around 90% found once; its top ten account for more than 7.5%. V lost 6 bases, J lost 5 bases, and 10 bases lay in between. CDR1 is MNHEY and CDR2 is SMNVEV in the germline V gene (reference sequence). The CDR3 sequence is 12 residues long. Sequences were derived from peripheral blood, sampled on day 0 of AZD1222 vaccination. The rearrangement links TRBV27 to TRBJ1-1; D may be TRBD1 (5 bases). This sequence originates from an adult in good health. This CDR3 reads CASSRGGTEAFF. The CDR3 DNA is TGTGCCAGCAGCCGGGGGGGGACTGAAGCTTTCTTT.